This TCR beta chain was identified in a study of T cell repertoires and HLA-DP antigens. Study-level information: In vitro CD4+ alloreactivity was against HeLa-presented HLA-DP. Sorted CD137+CD4+ samples averaged around 200 ng DNA; pre-culture CD4+ samples, about 1,200 ng.

CD4+ T cells were isolated untouched, about 98% pure. As to this clone: No antigen is known for it.

For pre-culture CD4+ samples, the target was 200,000 to 250,000 T cell genomes. TCRdb's table, derived via immunoSEQ multiplex PCR, lists solely in-frame clones and lacks some. The sample carries over 60,000 clones, about 82% recorded once. CDR3 length equals 10 residues. Input material: CD4+ T cells from PBMCs. The TCR originated in a man aged 55 to 70 in good health and CMV-seronegative. This chain joins TRBV21-1 and TRBJ1-1. TRBV21-1 is a documented pseudogene. CDR3 sequence (DNA): TGTGCCAACCCAACGGACGGAGCTTTCTTT. It is translated as CANPTDGAFF.